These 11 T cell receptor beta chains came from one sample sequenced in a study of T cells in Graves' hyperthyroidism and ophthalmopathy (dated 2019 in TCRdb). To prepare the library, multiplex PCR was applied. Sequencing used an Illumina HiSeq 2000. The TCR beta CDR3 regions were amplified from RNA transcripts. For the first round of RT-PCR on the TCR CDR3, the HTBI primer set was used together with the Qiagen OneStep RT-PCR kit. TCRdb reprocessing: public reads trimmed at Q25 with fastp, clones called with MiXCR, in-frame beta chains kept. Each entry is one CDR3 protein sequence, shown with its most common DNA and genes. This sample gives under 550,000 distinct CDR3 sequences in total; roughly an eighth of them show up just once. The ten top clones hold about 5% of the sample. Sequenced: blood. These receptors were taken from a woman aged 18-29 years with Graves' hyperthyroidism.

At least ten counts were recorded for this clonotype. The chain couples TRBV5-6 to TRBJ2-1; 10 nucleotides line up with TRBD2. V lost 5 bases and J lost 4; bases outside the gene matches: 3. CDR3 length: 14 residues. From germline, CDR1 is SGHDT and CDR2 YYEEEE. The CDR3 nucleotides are TGTGCCAGCAGTTTACTAGCGGGATACAATGAGCAGTTCTTC. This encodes CASSLLAGYNEQFF. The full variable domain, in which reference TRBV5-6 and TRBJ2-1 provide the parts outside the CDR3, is DAGVTQSPTHLIKTRGQQVTLRCSPKSGHDTVSWYQQALGQGPQFIFQYYEEEERQRGNFPDRFSGHQFPNYSSELNVNALLLGDSALYLCASSLLAGYNEQFFGPGTRLTVL.

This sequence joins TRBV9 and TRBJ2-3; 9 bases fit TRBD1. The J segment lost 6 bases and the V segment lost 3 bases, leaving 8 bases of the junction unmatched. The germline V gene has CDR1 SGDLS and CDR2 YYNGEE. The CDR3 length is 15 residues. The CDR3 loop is CASSETTGGGDTQYF. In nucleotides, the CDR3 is TGTGCCAGCAGCGAAACGACAGGGGGGGGGGATACGCAGTATTTT.

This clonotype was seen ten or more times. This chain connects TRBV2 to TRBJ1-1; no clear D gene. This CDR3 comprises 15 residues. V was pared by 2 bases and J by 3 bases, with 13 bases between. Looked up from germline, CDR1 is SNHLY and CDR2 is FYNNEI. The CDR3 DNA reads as TGTGCCAGCAGTGAATCTCAAGGAGTGGACACTGAAGCTTTCTTT. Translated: CASSESQGVDTEAFF.

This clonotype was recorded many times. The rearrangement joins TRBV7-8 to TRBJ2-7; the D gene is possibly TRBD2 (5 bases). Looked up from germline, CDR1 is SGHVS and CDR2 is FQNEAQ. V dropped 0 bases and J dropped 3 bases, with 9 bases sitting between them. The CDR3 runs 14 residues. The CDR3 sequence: CASSLATGIYEQYF. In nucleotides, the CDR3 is TGTGCCAGCAGCTTAGCTACGGGGATCTACGAGCAGTACTTC.

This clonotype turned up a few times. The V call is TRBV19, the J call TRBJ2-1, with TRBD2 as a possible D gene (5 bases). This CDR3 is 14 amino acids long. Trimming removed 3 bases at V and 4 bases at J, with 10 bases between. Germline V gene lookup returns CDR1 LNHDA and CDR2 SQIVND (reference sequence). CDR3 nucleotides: TGTGCCAGTAGTATGTCGGAGGAATACAATGAGCAGTTCTTC. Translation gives CASSMSEEYNEQFF.

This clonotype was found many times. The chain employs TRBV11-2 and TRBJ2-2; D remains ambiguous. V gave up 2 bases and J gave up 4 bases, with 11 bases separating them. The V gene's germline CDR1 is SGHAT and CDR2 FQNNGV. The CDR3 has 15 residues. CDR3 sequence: CASSLTPAFTGELFF. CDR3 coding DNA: TGTGCCAGCAGCTTAACCCCCGCCTTCACCGGGGAGCTGTTTTTT.

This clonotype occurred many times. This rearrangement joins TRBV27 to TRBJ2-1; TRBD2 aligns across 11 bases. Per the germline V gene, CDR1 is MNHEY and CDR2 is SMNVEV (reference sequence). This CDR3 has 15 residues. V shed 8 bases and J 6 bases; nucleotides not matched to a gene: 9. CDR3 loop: CASAITSGRSNEQFF. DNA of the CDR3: TGTGCCAGCGCCATCACTAGCGGGAGAAGCAATGAGCAGTTCTTC.

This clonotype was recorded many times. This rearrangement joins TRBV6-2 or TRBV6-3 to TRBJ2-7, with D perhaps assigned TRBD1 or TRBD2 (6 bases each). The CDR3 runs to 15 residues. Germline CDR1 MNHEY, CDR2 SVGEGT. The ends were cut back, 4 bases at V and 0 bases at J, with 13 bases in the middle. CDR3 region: CASSLFGGHSYEQYF. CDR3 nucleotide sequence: TGTGCCAGCAGTTTATTCGGGGGACACTCCTACGAGCAGTACTTC.

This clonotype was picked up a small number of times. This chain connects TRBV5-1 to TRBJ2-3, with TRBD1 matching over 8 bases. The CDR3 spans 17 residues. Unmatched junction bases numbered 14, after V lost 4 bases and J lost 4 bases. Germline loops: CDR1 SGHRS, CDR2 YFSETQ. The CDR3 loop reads CASSASSSGGFADTQYF. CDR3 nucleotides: TGCGCCAGCAGCGCGAGTTCTTCAGGGGGCTTTGCAGATACGCAGTATTTT.

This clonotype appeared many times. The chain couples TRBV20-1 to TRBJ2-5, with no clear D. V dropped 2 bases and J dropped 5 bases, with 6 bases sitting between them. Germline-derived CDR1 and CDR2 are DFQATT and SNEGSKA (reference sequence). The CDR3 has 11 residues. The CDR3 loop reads CSARPQETQYF. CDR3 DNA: TGCAGTGCTAGACCACAGGAGACCCAGTACTTC.

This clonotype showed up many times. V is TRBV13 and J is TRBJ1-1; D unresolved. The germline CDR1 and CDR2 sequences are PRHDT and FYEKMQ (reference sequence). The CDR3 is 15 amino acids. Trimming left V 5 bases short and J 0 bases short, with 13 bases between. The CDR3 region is CASSADGDLNTEAFF. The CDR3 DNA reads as TGTGCCAGCAGCGCCGACGGAGACTTGAACACTGAAGCTTTCTTT.